This T cell receptor beta chain was identified in a study of vaccination and CD4 T cells after COVID-19. Study summary: There were six male and four female convalescents, and two of them were Hispanic.

Sequenced with the Oncomine TCR Beta short-read assay was DNA taken from cultured CD4+ T cells. TCRdb ran MiXCR on the PCR reads and lists one entry per CDR3 protein. The sample lists tens of thousands of distinct CDR3 sequences, approximately 30% occurring once. Comment on this clonotype: Its matching antigen is unknown.

Specified time point: late sampling 161 to 241 days after vaccination in a few convalescent patients. The treatment is: approximately nine-day PBMC culture with coronavirus spike peptide pools or control peptides (ViraFEST assay). Germline V gene lookup returns CDR1 LNHDA and CDR2 SQIVND (reference sequence). V was pared by 3 bases and J by 9 bases, with 10 bases of the junction left unmatched. The CDR3 spans 15 residues. This TCR was sampled from a human donor who had recovered from COVID-19. The chain combines TRBV19 with TRBJ2-3, with 9 bases identical to TRBD1. Sequencing used CD4+ T cells from blood, cultured in vitro, obtained about 7 months after SARS-CoV-2 vaccination. In DNA form, the CDR3 reads TGTGCCAGTAGTATGGGGGGACAGGGTTCGGGCACGCAGTATTTT. Translated: CASSMGGQGSGTQYF. The full variable domain, in which reference TRBV19 and TRBJ2-3 provide the parts outside the CDR3, is DGGITQSPKYLFRKEGQNVTLSCEQNLNHDAMYWYRQDPGQGLRLIYYSQIVNDFQKGDIAEGYSVSREKKESFPLTVTSAQKNPTAFYLCASSMGGQGSGTQYFGPGTRLTVL.